This T cell receptor (beta chain) was recovered during a study of response to subunit inactivated influenza vaccine. On this clonotype itself: At one end the junction does not follow the germline gene, possibly because of a read error.

TCRdb reprocessed the RT-PCR reads via MiXCR and lists one record per CDR3 protein. The data contain about 570,000 distinct CDR3 sequences, around 10% of them seen just once; the ten biggest clones take up 11%. CDR1 and CDR2 from the germline V gene are SGHVS and FNYEAQ. The CDR3 contains 17 residues. The data also belong to a second study, concerning T cells expressing NK-cell markers. That report notes: Scientists made TCR beta cDNA using 5'RACE template switching with UMIs. Each TCR beta repertoire originated in sorted T cells that were CD3+CD56+NKG2C+, CD3+CD56+NKG2C- or CD3+CD56-NKG2C+. More than five of the donors carried dominant NKG2C+ clonotypes that took up 1.0-7.0% of their CD8+ T cells. Researchers report these clonotypes also headed the CD3+CD56-NKG2C+ fraction in several donors. HCMV specificity of expanded NKG2C+ T cell clones remained unclear.

The material was PBMCs from blood, obtained on the day of vaccination. This receptor was obtained from a man aged 50 to 60 who received an inactivated influenza vaccine. This rearrangement joins TRBV7-6 to TRBJ2-2; D may match TRBD1 or TRBD2 (5 bases each). This CDR3 reads CASSSNPGQANTGELLF. CDR3 DNA sequence: TGTGCCAGCAGCTCGAACCCGGGGCAGGCGAACACCGGGGAGCTGTTATTT.